This T cell receptor (beta chain) was sequenced during a study of blood T cell repertoires in COVID-19. Turning to the study itself: The United States, Italy and Spain supplied acute and convalescent COVID-19 samples.

The protocol was immunoSEQ multiplex PCR, while the TCRdb copy is restricted to in-frame clones and leaves out a portion. The sample yields under 300,000 clones, 89% seen once. This clone was observed a handful of times. The TCR was taken from a woman aged 40 to 50 who had recovered from COVID-19. The sample comprised PBMCs or T cells enriched from blood (not recorded which).

CDR3 amino acids: CATWQREAREQFF. DNA for the CDR3: TGTGCCACCTGGCAGCGGGAGGCCAGGGAGCAGTTCTTC. The V gene is TRBV6-6, the J gene TRBJ2-1; 9 bases align to TRBD2. Germline lookup yields CDR1 MNHNY and CDR2 SVGAGI (reference sequence). The CDR3 totals 13 residues. V was clipped by 10 bases and J by 10 bases; unmatched bases: 11.